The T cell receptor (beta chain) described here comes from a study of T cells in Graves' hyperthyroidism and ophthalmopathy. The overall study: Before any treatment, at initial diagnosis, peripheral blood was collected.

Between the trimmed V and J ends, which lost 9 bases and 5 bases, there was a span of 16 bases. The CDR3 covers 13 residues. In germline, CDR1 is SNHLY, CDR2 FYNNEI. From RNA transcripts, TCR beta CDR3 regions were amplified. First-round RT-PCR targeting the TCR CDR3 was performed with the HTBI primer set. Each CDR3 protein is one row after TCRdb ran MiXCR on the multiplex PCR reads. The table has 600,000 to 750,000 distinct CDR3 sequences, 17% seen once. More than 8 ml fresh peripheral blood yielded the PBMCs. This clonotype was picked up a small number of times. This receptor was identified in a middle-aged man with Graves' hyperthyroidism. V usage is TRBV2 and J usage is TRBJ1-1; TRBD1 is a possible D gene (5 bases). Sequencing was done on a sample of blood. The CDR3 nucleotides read TGTGCCAGTGGAGGGAGGGGAGGAACTGAAGCTTTCTTT. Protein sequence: CASGGRGGTEAFF.